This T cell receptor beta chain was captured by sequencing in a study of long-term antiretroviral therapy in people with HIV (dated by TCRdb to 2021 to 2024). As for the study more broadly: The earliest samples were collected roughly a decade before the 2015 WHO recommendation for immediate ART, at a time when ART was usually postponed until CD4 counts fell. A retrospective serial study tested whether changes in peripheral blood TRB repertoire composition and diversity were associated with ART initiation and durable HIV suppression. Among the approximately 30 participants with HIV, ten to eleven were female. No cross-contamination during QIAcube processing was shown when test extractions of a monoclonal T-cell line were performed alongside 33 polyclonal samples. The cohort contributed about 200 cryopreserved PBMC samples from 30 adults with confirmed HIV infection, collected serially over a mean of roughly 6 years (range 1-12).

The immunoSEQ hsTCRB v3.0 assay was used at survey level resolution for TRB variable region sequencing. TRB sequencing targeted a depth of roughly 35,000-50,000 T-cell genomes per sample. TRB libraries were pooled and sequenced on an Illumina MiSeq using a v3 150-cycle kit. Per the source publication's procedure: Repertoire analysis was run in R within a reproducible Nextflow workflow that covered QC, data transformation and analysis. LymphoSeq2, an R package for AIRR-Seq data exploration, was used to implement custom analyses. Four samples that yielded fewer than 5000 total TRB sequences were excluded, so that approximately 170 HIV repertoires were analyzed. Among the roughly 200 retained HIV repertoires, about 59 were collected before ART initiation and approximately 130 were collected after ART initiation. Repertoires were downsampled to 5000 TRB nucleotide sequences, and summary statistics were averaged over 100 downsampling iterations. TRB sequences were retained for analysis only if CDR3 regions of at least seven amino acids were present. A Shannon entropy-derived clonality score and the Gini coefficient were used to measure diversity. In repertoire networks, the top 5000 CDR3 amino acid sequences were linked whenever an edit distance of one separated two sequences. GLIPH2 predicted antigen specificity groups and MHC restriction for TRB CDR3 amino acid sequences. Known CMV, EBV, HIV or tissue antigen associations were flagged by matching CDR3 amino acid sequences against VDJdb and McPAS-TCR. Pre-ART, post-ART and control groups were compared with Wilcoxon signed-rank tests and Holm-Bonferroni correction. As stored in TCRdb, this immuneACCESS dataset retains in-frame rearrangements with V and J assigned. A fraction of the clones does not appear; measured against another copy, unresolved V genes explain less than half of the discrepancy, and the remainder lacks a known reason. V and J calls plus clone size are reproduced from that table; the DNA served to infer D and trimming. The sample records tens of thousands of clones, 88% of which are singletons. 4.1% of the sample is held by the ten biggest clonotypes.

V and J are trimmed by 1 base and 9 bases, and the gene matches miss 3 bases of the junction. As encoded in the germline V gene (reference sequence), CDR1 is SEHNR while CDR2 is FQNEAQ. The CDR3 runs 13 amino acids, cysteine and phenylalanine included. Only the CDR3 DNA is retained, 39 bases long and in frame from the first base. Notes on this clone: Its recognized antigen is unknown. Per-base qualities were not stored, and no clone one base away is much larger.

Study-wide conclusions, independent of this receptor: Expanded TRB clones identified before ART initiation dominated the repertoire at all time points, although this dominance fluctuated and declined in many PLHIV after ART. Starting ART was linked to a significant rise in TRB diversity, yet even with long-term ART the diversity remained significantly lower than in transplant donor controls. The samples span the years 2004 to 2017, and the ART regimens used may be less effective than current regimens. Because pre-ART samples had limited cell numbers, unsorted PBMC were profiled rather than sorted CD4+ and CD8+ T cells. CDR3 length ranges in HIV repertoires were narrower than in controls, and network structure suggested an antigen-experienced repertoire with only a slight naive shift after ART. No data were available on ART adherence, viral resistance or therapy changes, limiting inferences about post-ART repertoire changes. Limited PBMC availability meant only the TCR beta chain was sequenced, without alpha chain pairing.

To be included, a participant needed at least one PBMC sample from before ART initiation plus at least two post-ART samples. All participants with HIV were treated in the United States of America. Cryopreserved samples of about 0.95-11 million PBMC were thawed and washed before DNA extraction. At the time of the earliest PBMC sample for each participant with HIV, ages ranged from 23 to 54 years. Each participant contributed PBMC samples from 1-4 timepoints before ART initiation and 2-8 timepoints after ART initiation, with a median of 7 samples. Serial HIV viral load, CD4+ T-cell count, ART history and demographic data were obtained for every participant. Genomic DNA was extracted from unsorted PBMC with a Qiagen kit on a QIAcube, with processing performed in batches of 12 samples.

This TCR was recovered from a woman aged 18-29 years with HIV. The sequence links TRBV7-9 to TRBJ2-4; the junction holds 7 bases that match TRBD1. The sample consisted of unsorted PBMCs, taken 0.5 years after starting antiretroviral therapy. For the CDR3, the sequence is CASSLVPGGIQYF. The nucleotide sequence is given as TGTGCCAGCAGCTTAGTCCCAGGGGGCATTCAGTACTTC.